This section outlines one T cell receptor beta chain sequence together with its context. What it recognizes is unknown. Individual cDNA molecules carried attached unique molecular identifiers. TCRdb processed the 5' RACE reads anew with MiXCR; each CDR3 protein has one entry. The sample carries 100,000 to 150,000 distinct CDR3 sequences, about 15% recorded once. The data stem from a study of early T cells in non-severe SARS-CoV-2 infection. The overall study: Unsorted whole blood bulk RNA was sequenced, with unpaired chains. Findings and caveats of the study: There was a bias toward anti-spike CD8 responses in VDJdb matching, which missed private and CD4 specificities.

This CDR3 has 16 residues. V was shortened by 5 bases and J by 4 bases, with 20 bases between the two germline ends. Germline V CDR1 and CDR2: LNHNV, YYDKDF (reference sequence). Sequencing was done on a sample of whole blood. This sequence joins TRBV15 and TRBJ1-2; D may be TRBD1 (6 bases). This clonotype originated in an adult who was a healthcare worker with PCR-confirmed SARS-CoV-2 infection or an uninfected control (not recorded which). CDR3 in amino acids: CATSSRSQGRPYGYTF. Here the CDR3 DNA reads TGTGCCACCAGCTCCAGATCACAGGGACGTCCCTATGGCTACACCTTC.